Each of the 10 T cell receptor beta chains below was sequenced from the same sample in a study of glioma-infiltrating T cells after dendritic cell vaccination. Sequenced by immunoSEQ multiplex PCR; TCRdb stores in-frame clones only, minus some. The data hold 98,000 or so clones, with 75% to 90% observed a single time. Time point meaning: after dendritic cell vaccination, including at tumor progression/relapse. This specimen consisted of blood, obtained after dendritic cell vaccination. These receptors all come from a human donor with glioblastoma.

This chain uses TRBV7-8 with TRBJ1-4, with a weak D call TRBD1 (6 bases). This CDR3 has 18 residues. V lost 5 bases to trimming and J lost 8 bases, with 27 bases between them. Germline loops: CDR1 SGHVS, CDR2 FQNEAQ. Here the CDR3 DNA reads TGTGCCAGCAGCGCGACTCCCGGGACACGTCCGCTGAAGGAAAAACTGTTTTTT. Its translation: CASSATPGTRPLKEKLFF.

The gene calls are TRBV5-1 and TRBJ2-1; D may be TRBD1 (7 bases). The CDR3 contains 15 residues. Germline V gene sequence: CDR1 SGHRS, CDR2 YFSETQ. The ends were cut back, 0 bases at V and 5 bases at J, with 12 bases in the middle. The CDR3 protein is CASSLEGRGDNEQFF. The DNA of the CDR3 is TGCGCCAGCAGCTTGGAAGGCAGGGGGGACAATGAGCAGTTCTTC. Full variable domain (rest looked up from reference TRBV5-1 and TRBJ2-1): KAGVTQTPRYLIKTRGQQVTLSCSPISGHRSVSWYQQTPGQGLQFLFEYFSETQRNKGNFPGRFSGRQFSNSRSEMNVSTLELGDSALYLCASSLEGRGDNEQFFGPGTRLTVL.

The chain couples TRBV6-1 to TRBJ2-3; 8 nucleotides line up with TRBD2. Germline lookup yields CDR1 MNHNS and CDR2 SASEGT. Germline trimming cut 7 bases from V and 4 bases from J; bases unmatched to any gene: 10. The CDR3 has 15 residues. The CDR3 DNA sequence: TGTGCCAGCACCACAATCAAGCGGGGGCCAGATACGCAGTATTTT. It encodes CASTTIKRGPDTQYF.

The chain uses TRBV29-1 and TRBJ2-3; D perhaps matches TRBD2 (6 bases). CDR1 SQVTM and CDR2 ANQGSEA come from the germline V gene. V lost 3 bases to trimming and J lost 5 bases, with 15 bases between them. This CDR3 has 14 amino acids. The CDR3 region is CSVEVAGLGDTQYF. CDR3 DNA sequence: TGCAGCGTTGAGGTGGCGGGACTGGGAGATACGCAGTATTTT.

The CDR3 loop is CASSPPVGGSSGANVLTF. The CDR3 DNA reads as TGTGCCAGCTCACCACCCGTCGGGGGGAGCTCTGGGGCCAACGTCCTGACTTTC. The J gene is TRBJ2-6, the V gene TRBV18; 7 bases map to TRBD2. This CDR3 is 18 amino acids long. CDR1 and CDR2 (germline): KGHSH, LQKENI. With V trimmed by 0 bases and J by 0 bases, 5 bases remained unmatched.

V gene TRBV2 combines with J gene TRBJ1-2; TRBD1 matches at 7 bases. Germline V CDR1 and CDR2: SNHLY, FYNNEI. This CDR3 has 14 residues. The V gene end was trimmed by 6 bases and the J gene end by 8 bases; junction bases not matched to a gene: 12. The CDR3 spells CASSPRDSRRGYTF. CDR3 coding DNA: TGTGCCAGCAGCCCTAGGGACAGCCGGAGGGGCTACACCTTC.

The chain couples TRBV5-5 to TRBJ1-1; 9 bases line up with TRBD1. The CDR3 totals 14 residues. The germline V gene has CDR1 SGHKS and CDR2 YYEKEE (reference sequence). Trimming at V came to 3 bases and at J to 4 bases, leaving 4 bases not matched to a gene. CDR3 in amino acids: CASSSGQGGTEAFF. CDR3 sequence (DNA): TGTGCCAGCAGCTCGGGACAGGGAGGCACTGAAGCTTTCTTT.

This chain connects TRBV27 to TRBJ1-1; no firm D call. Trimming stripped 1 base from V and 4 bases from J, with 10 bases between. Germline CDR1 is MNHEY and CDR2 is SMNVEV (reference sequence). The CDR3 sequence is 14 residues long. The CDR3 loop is CASSLWQEGTEAFF. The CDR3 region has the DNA TGTGCCAGCAGTTTATGGCAAGAGGGCACTGAAGCTTTCTTT.

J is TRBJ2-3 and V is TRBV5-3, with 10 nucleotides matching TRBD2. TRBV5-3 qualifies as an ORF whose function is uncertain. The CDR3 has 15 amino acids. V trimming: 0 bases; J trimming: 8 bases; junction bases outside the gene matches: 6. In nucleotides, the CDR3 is TGTGCCAGAAGCTTGGGGCTAGCGGGAGATCTTACGCAGTATTTT. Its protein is CARSLGLAGDLTQYF.

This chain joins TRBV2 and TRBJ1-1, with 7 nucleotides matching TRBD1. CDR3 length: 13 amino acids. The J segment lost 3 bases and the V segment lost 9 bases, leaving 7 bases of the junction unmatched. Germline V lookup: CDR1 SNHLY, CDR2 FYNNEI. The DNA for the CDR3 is TGTGCCAGAACCTTCGACAGGGACACTGAAGCTTTCTTT. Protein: CARTFDRDTEAFF.